These 17 T cell receptor beta chains were all obtained from the same sample, sequenced in a study of blood T cell repertoires in COVID-19. TCRdb's table, derived via immunoSEQ multiplex PCR, lists solely in-frame clones and lacks some. The sample lists 150,000 to 200,000 clones; about 86% were seen once. Sequencing was carried out using peripheral blood. All receptors derive from a man aged 45-65 years with active or convalescent COVID-19.

With regard to this clone: The same CDR3 can be traced to other DNA sequences in this sample. The rearrangement joins TRBV2 to TRBJ1-5; possible D gene TRBD1, 6 bases. The CDR3 spans 13 residues. CDR1 is SNHLY, CDR2 FYNNEI, per germline. The germline V and J ends were trimmed by 2 bases and 4 bases, with 6 bases remaining between them. DNA of the CDR3: TGTGCCAGCAGTGAACAGGGGAATCAGCCCCAGCATTTT. It encodes CASSEQGNQPQHF.

V gene TRBV18 combines with J gene TRBJ1-5; 8 bases match TRBD1. Germline CDR1 is KGHSH and CDR2 is LQKENI. V trimming: 1 base; J trimming: 7 bases; junction bases outside the gene matches: 12. The CDR3 is 17 amino acids. CDR3 coding DNA: TGTGCCAGCTCACCACTGGCACCAGGGGGCGAAGAACAGCCCCAGCATTTT. It translates to CASSPLAPGGEEQPQHF.

The chain uses TRBV6-5 and TRBJ1-1; a possible D gene is TRBD1 (5 bases). Per the germline V gene, CDR1 is MNHEY and CDR2 is SVGAGI. The CDR3 is 14 amino acids. V lost 1 base and J lost 1, with 7 bases in between. CDR3 amino acids: CASSYLTGNTEAFF. The CDR3 DNA sequence: TGTGCCAGCAGTTACTTAACAGGGAACACTGAAGCTTTCTTT.

This clone was found a few times. The V call is TRBV6-5, the J call TRBJ1-4; 9 bases are shared with TRBD1. Trimming took 5 bases from V and 8 from J; bases not matched to a gene: 6. Per the germline V gene, CDR1 is MNHEY and CDR2 is SVGAGI. CDR3 length: 14 amino acids. In DNA form, the CDR3 reads TGTGCCAGCAGTAAGACAGGGGGGGACGAAAAACTGTTTTTT. Translated: CASSKTGGDEKLFF.

The V gene is TRBV5-4, the J gene TRBJ2-7; 10 positions match TRBD1. Germline V CDR1 and CDR2: SGHNT, YYREEE (reference sequence). Germline trimming cut 4 bases from V and 9 bases from J; bases unmatched to any gene: 4. The CDR3 has 12 residues. The CDR3: CASSRDRGGQYF. The CDR3, as DNA: TGTGCCAGCAGCCGGGACAGGGGTGGGCAGTACTTC.

The V and J genes are TRBV7-2 and TRBJ2-5; no reliable D call. V lost 1 base and J 4 bases, leaving 10 bases between the germline ends. Germline CDR1 is SGHTA and CDR2 is FQGNSA. The CDR3 runs to 14 residues. The CDR3 DNA follows: TGTGCCAGCAGCTTAGTTGGTGCCGGAGAGACCCAGTACTTC. Protein: CASSLVGAGETQYF.

The CDR3 region is CASSAGVPYEKLFF. CDR3 bases: TGTGCCAGCTCGGCAGGGGTTCCCTATGAAAAACTGTTTTTT. This chain connects TRBV18 to TRBJ1-4, with a weak D call TRBD1 (6 bases). Trimming left V 6 bases short and J 6 bases short, with 14 bases between. CDR3 length: 14 residues. CDR1 is KGHSH, CDR2 LQKENI, per germline.

The chain carries TRBV5-1 and TRBJ1-2; tentative D call: TRBD1 (6 bases). This CDR3 comprises 15 residues. V lost 4 bases and J 0 bases, leaving 13 bases between the germline ends. The germline gives CDR1 SGHRS, CDR2 YFSETQ. The CDR3 coding sequence is TGCGCCAGCAGCGCGACGGGACAATCTAACTATGGCTACACCTTC. It codes for CASSATGQSNYGYTF.

The chain couples TRBV5-1 to TRBJ1-3; D is undetermined. Trimming pared 4 bases from V and 0 bases from J, leaving 11 bases between. The CDR3 is 15 residues long. The germline CDR1 and CDR2 sequences are SGHRS and YFSETQ. The CDR3 is CASSRNSHSGNTIYF. CDR3 nucleotides: TGCGCCAGCAGCCGCAACTCTCACTCTGGAAACACCATATATTTT.

The V call is TRBV28, the J call TRBJ1-2; no clear D gene. V was shortened by 6 bases and J by 8 bases, with 16 bases between the two germline ends. The CDR3 is made up of 13 amino acids. Germline CDR1 MDHEN, CDR2 SYDVKM. The CDR3 here is CASSSGPPGGYTF. Written as DNA, the CDR3 is TGTGCCAGCAGCTCTGGGCCTCCTGGGGGCTACACCTTC.

The gene calls are TRBV6-5 and TRBJ2-3; tentatively, D is TRBD1 (5 bases). This CDR3 comprises 15 residues. Germline CDR1 MNHEY, CDR2 SVGAGI. V was pared by 0 bases and J by 6 bases, with 13 bases between. The CDR3 here is CASSYSGRGWDTQYF. The CDR3 nucleotides are TGTGCCAGCAGTTACTCGGGAAGGGGCTGGGATACGCAGTATTTT.

The V call is TRBV7-3, the J call TRBJ2-1; 9 bases line up with TRBD2. Germline V lookup: CDR1 SGHTA, CDR2 FQGTGA. There are 15 residues in the CDR3. Trimming at V came to 5 bases and at J to 3 bases, leaving 5 bases not matched to a gene. This CDR3 reads CASSPRAGGYNEQFF. CDR3 in DNA: TGTGCCAGCAGCCCACGAGCGGGAGGCTACAATGAGCAGTTCTTC.

This clone was seen many times. The chain uses TRBV5-4 and TRBJ2-2; D possibly corresponds to TRBD2 (6 bases). There are 12 residues in the CDR3. Germline V CDR1 and CDR2: SGHNT, YYREEE (reference sequence). Trimming took off 5 bases at V and 7 bases at J, with 9 bases between the two ends. DNA of the CDR3: TGTGCCAGCAGTCAGGAGGGCGGGGAGCTGTTTTTT. Translated: CASSQEGGELFF.

The chain recombines TRBV7-9 with TRBJ2-5, with D perhaps matching TRBD1 (5 bases). Germline V gene sequence: CDR1 SEHNR, CDR2 FQNEAQ (reference sequence). The CDR3 runs 12 residues. Trimming removed 5 bases from V and 5 bases from J, with 9 bases in between. The CDR3 bases are TGTGCCAGCAGCGGGGCCCTCGAGACCCAGTACTTC. As protein: CASSGALETQYF.

This clone was observed a handful of times. This chain connects TRBV27 to TRBJ1-1; TRBD1 might be the D (6 bases). CDR3 size: 13 residues. Germline V gives CDR1 MNHEY, CDR2 SMNVEV (reference sequence). V was shortened by 4 bases and J by 4 bases, with 10 bases between the two germline ends. The CDR3 DNA reads TGTGCCAGCAGTTGGGCAGGGGCCACTGAAGCTTTCTTT. Its protein is CASSWAGATEAFF.

CDR3 region: CASSPDRGTGELFF. The CDR3 nucleotides read TGTGCCAGCAGCCCAGATCGGGGGACCGGGGAGCTGTTTTTT. V is TRBV3-1 (or the pseudogene TRBV3-2) and J is TRBJ2-2; D may be TRBD2 (6 bases). The CDR3 has 14 amino acids. V gave up 4 bases and J gave up 5 bases, with 11 bases separating them. Germline V lookup: CDR1 LGHDT, CDR2 YNNKEL (reference sequence).

V and J are TRBV6-5 and TRBJ1-2; D not resolved. V was clipped by 0 bases and J by 4 bases, with 9 bases between them. Germline loops: CDR1 MNHEY, CDR2 SVGAGI. This CDR3 region has 14 residues. CDR3 in amino acids: CASSYSEGSYGYTF. The CDR3, as DNA: TGTGCCAGCAGTTACTCCGAAGGGAGCTATGGCTACACCTTC.